In its sample, the clone carrying this T cell receptor (beta chain) was seen a few times. V gave up 1 base and J gave up 4 bases, with 13 bases separating them. Per the germline V gene, CDR1 is DFQATT and CDR2 is SNEGSKA (reference sequence). The CDR3 sequence is 14 residues long. The source of the sample is a study of blood T cells in healthy people across ages. Sample-barcoded 5' priming and a J-beta primer mix drove a second PCR of roughly 6 to 12 cycles. One entry per CDR3 protein, called by TCRdb with MiXCR from the 5' RACE reads. The table includes about 1.5 million distinct CDR3 sequences, under 55% detected once.

This clonotype was obtained from a woman aged 18-30 years in good health. V and J are TRBV20-1 and TRBJ2-5; either TRBD1 or TRBD2 may fit D (5 bases each). The sample was blood. CDR3 DNA sequence: TGCAGTGCTAGAGTAGGGACGGGATCAGAGACCCAGTACTTC. As protein: CSARVGTGSETQYF.